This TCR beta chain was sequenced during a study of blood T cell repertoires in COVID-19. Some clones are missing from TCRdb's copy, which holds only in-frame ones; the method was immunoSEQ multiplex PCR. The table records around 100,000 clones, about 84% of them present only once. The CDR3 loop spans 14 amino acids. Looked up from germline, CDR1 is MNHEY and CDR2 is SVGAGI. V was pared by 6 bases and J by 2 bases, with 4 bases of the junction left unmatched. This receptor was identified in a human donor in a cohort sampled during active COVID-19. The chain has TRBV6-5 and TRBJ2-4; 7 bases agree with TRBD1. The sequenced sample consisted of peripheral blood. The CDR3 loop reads CASRRDSSKNIQYF. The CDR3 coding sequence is TGTGCCAGCAGACGGGACAGTTCCAAAAACATTCAGTACTTC.